This T cell receptor beta chain was captured in a study of blood T cell repertoires in COVID-19 (TCRdb year 2020). About the full investigation: The collaborator samples originated in the United States, Italy and Spain and spanned the acute and convalescent phases of COVID-19. The sample metadata nearly always contained a de-identified subject ID, COVID-19 status, age in years and sex. The prospective study material was composed of cDNA or gDNA derived from T cells, B-cell-depleted T cells, or PBMCs. Samples came from the ongoing ImmuneRACE study (first 160 participants) plus 1,254 subjects from 6 global collaborators. Where available, HLA class I and class II types were obtained from metadata supplied by the sample provider rather than from assay-based typing. Deeply sampled blood TCRbeta repertoires from subjects exposed to, actively infected with, or recovered from COVID-19 were included in the dataset. The repertoires were made available in a free public database intended to serve as a resource for research on the immune response to SARS-CoV-2.

The immunoSEQ Assay, a bias-controlled multiplex PCR, was used to amplify TCRbeta CDR3 regions from genomic DNA. Processing in the source paper ran as follows. Within the assay, amplification of reference gene primers was used to estimate how many nucleated cells each sample contained. To quantify the absolute abundance of each unique TCRbeta CDR3 rearrangement, sequence reads were collapsed and filtered. Productive Simpson clonality was computed per sample as the square root of Simpson's diversity index over productive rearrangements. Not all clones reach the TCRdb copy of this immuneACCESS table, which keeps in-frame sequences only. Checked studies attribute under half of the gap to unresolved V genes and leave the rest unexplained. D and trimming come from the DNA, and the V and J calls and clone size come from that table. This sample holds approximately 190,000 clones; more than 75% were observed only once. Around 5.8% of the sample rests with the top ten.

Each collaborating institution followed its own protocols to collect whole blood in K2EDTA tubes. For TCRbeta analysis, collaborators shipped samples as frozen whole blood, isolated PBMCs, or DNA extracted from either of those sample types. This clone was seen only once. Its antigen target is currently unknown. No much larger clone is present one base from it, and per-base qualities are unavailable. Unmatched junction bases come to 4, with V trimmed by 3 bases and J by 5 bases. Via the germline V gene (reference sequence), CDR1 is LGHDT and CDR2 YNNKEL. The CDR3 spans 14 residues, from the cysteine through the phenylalanine. Only the CDR3 region is kept as DNA, spanning 42 bases read in frame from base 1. Study-wide findings and limitations: Clinical and demographic metadata were provided uncurated, with the amount varying by source and participant.

The sequenced sample consisted of peripheral blood. This TCR was recovered from a man in his forties with active or convalescent COVID-19. The sequence joins TRBV3-1 (or the pseudogene TRBV3-2) to TRBJ2-5; 9 bases in the middle match TRBD2. The DNA sequence follows: TGTGCCAGCAGCCATAGCGGGAGTGCGGAGACCCAGTACTTC. Its protein reads: CASSHSGSAETQYF.